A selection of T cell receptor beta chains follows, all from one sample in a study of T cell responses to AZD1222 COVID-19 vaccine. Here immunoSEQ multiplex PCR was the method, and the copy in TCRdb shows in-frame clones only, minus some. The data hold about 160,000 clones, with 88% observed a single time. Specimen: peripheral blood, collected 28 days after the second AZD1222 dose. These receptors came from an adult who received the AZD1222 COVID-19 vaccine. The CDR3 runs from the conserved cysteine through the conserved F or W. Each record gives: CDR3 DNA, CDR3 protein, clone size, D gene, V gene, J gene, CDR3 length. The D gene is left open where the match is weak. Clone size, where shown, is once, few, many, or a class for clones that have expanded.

DNA: TGTGCCAGCAGCCAAGGTACAGGCCCGCAAGGCTACACCTTC
CDR3: CASSQGTGPQGYTF
size: -
D: -
V: TRBV3-1/TRBV3-2
J: TRBJ1-2
length: 14

DNA: TGTGCCAGCAGTGGGGTCGGGACAAGAGGTTTCCACGAGCAGTACTTC
CDR3: CASSGVGTRGFHEQYF
size: -
D: -
V: TRBV6-1
J: TRBJ2-7
length: 16

DNA: TGTGCCAGCAGCCGCCGGGAGGGGGGCCCTTGGAATGAGCAGTTCTTC
CDR3: CASSRREGGPWNEQFF
size: -
D: TRBD2
V: TRBV4-2
J: TRBJ2-1
length: 16

DNA: TGTGCCAGCAGCCATACTCAGGGACAGTTCTCTGGAAACACCATATATTTT
CDR3: CASSHTQGQFSGNTIYF
size: -
D: TRBD1
V: TRBV3-1/TRBV3-2
J: TRBJ1-3
length: 17

DNA: TGTGCCAGTAGAGAACCGGGACAGCGCAATCAGCCCCAGCATTTT
CDR3: CASREPGQRNQPQHF
size: -
D: TRBD1
V: TRBV19
J: TRBJ1-5
length: 15

DNA: TGTGCCAGCAGTCGGTCACAGGGGGTTAACAATCAGCCCCAGCATTTT
CDR3: CASSRSQGVNNQPQHF
size: -
D: TRBD1
V: TRBV6-2/TRBV6-3
J: TRBJ1-5
length: 16

DNA: TGTGCCAGCACCGTACTTACAGATACGCAGTATTTT
CDR3: CASTVLTDTQYF
size: -
D: -
V: TRBV9
J: TRBJ2-3
length: 12

DNA: TGTGCCTGGAGTCAGGGGCGGGAGACCCAGTACTTC
CDR3: CAWSQGRETQYF
size: -
D: -
V: TRBV30
J: TRBJ2-5
length: 12

DNA: TGTGCCAGCAGCCCTCAAAGGAACACTGAAGCTTTCTTT
CDR3: CASSPQRNTEAFF
size: -
D: -
V: TRBV11-2
J: TRBJ1-1
length: 13

DNA: TGTGCCAGCTCACCACCGGCCCCAAGGGACTCTAGCACAGATACGCAGTATTTT
CDR3: CASSPPAPRDSSTDTQYF
size: -
D: -
V: TRBV18
J: TRBJ2-3
length: 18

DNA: TGTGCCAGCAGCCTAGGGTTCACCTACGAGCAGTACTTC
CDR3: CASSLGFTYEQYF
size: once
D: -
V: TRBV3-1/TRBV3-2
J: TRBJ2-7
length: 13

DNA: TGTGCCAGCAGCCAGACGAGGCGGACCAATGGCTACACCTTC
CDR3: CASSQTRRTNGYTF
size: -
D: -
V: TRBV11-2
J: TRBJ1-2
length: 14

DNA: TGTGCCAGCAGTGTAGTGCCAACCTACGAGCAGTACTTC
CDR3: CASSVVPTYEQYF
size: -
D: -
V: TRBV6-6
J: TRBJ2-7
length: 13

DNA: TGTGCCAGCAGCGTAGCGACAGGAGCCAGAGGCAACTATGGCTACACCTTC
CDR3: CASSVATGARGNYGYTF
size: once
D: -
V: TRBV9
J: TRBJ1-2
length: 17

DNA: TGCGCCAGCAGCCGAGACAGGGGAAATCAGCCCCAGCATTTT
CDR3: CASSRDRGNQPQHF
size: -
D: TRBD1
V: TRBV4-3
J: TRBJ1-5
length: 14

DNA: TGTGCCAGCAGCGGCGATTGGGATCCTCCTCGACAGCAGTACTTC
CDR3: CASSGDWDPPRQQYF
size: -
D: -
V: TRBV9
J: TRBJ2-7
length: 15

DNA: TGTGCCAGCAGCCAAGACACCGGGGAGCTGTTTTTT
CDR3: CASSQDTGELFF
size: -
D: -
V: TRBV14
J: TRBJ2-2
length: 12

DNA: TGTGCCAGCAGCCCCCTACAGGGCGGGTCCTACGAGCAGTACTTC
CDR3: CASSPLQGGSYEQYF
size: -
D: -
V: TRBV27
J: TRBJ2-7
length: 15

DNA: TGTGCCAGCAGTTACTCTGGGACAGGTCCCTATGGCTACACCTTC
CDR3: CASSYSGTGPYGYTF
size: -
D: TRBD1
V: TRBV6-5
J: TRBJ1-2
length: 15

DNA: TGTGCCAGCAGCCCCCTAACGCGGAGCTCCTATAATTCACCCCTCCACTTT
CDR3: CASSPLTRSSYNSPLHF
size: -
D: -
V: TRBV4-2
J: TRBJ1-6
length: 17

DNA: TGTGCCAGCAGACCAAACAGGGGGCTGGGCGAGCAGTACTTC
CDR3: CASRPNRGLGEQYF
size: few
D: TRBD1
V: TRBV6-5
J: TRBJ2-7
length: 14

DNA: TGTGCCAGCCTAGCGGGGGACAACTACGAGCAGTACTTC
CDR3: CASLAGDNYEQYF
size: -
D: TRBD2
V: TRBV7-9
J: TRBJ2-7
length: 13

DNA: TGTGCCAGCAGGGCAAGGGGACAGACGACGATCCAGCAGTTCTTC
CDR3: CASRARGQTTIQQFF
size: -
D: TRBD1
V: TRBV6-4
J: TRBJ2-1
length: 15

DNA: TGTGCCAGCAGCCTTTCGGGGGGCCGATATTATGCAGATACGCAGTATTTT
CDR3: CASSLSGGRYYADTQYF
size: once
D: -
V: TRBV7-9
J: TRBJ2-3
length: 17

DNA: TGTGCCAGCAGCTTAGGGAACAGGGGTGGGCAAGAGACCCAGTACTTC
CDR3: CASSLGNRGGQETQYF
size: -
D: TRBD1
V: TRBV11-3
J: TRBJ2-5
length: 16

DNA: TGTGCCAGCAACGGACGGGGTCCTGAAGCTTTCTTT
CDR3: CASNGRGPEAFF
size: -
D: -
V: TRBV2
J: TRBJ1-1
length: 12

DNA: TGTGCCAGCAGCTTACTTCCCCCTGGAAACACCATATATTTT
CDR3: CASSLLPPGNTIYF
size: -
D: -
V: TRBV7-9
J: TRBJ1-3
length: 14

DNA: TGCGCCAGCAGCTTCGATCCCCTCCCAGGGAACACTGAAGCTTTCTTT
CDR3: CASSFDPLPGNTEAFF
size: -
D: -
V: TRBV5-1
J: TRBJ1-1
length: 16

DNA: TGTGCCAGCAGCTTGAAGGGGGCGAACACTGAAGCTTTCTTT
CDR3: CASSLKGANTEAFF
size: -
D: TRBD1
V: TRBV7-9
J: TRBJ1-1
length: 14

DNA: TGTGCTAGTGGTTTGTCGAGGACAGGAGACAATGAGCAGTTCTTC
CDR3: CASGLSRTGDNEQFF
size: -
D: TRBD1
V: TRBV12-5
J: TRBJ2-1
length: 15

DNA: TGTGCCAGCAGTTCACTACTCGACAGGGCACGAGGCCAAGAGACCCAGTACTTC
CDR3: CASSSLLDRARGQETQYF
size: once
D: TRBD1
V: TRBV28
J: TRBJ2-5
length: 18

DNA: TGTGCCAGCAGCTCTTTGGGGGGGGCCGGTGGCTACACCTTC
CDR3: CASSSLGGAGGYTF
size: -
D: -
V: TRBV7-8
J: TRBJ1-2
length: 14

DNA: TGTGCCAGCAGCCAAGGGGGGGTCTCTGGAAACACCATATATTTT
CDR3: CASSQGGVSGNTIYF
size: -
D: -
V: TRBV3-1/TRBV3-2
J: TRBJ1-3
length: 15

DNA: TGTGCCACCAGTGGACAGGGTTTAGATGAGCAGTTCTTC
CDR3: CATSGQGLDEQFF
size: -
D: TRBD1
V: TRBV24-1
J: TRBJ2-1
length: 13

DNA: TGTGCCAGCAGCCGATCAACTAGACTGGGGTTTAAGGAGCAGTACTTC
CDR3: CASSRSTRLGFKEQYF
size: -
D: -
V: TRBV6-2/TRBV6-3
J: TRBJ2-7
length: 16

DNA: TGTGCCTGGAGTCTGGAGCGGTTACGTTACGAGCAGTACTTC
CDR3: CAWSLERLRYEQYF
size: -
D: -
V: TRBV30
J: TRBJ2-7
length: 14

DNA: TGTGCCAGCAGCCAAGTATTACGGGGTGGGCAGTATTTT
CDR3: CASSQVLRGGQYF
size: -
D: -
V: TRBV3-1/TRBV3-2
J: TRBJ2-3
length: 13

DNA: TGTGCCAGCAGCCGGGGGAGGGTAAAGGAAAAACTGTTTTTT
CDR3: CASSRGRVKEKLFF
size: once
D: -
V: TRBV3-1/TRBV3-2
J: TRBJ1-4
length: 14

DNA: TGTGCCAGCAAGGGGGGGGGAAATCAGCCCCAGCATTTT
CDR3: CASKGGGNQPQHF
size: -
D: -
V: TRBV12-3/TRBV12-4
J: TRBJ1-5
length: 13

DNA: TGCGCCAGCAGCCAAGATACCGCCGGGCCCTATGGCTACACCTTC
CDR3: CASSQDTAGPYGYTF
size: few
D: -
V: TRBV4-3
J: TRBJ1-2
length: 15

DNA: TGTGCCAGCAGCCCTATCAGGGCCTTGGGGTCCTACGAGCAGTACTTC
CDR3: CASSPIRALGSYEQYF
size: -
D: -
V: TRBV7-9
J: TRBJ2-7
length: 16

DNA: TGTGCCAGCAGCTTAACGGGGGGTTTAAATGAGCAGTTCTTC
CDR3: CASSLTGGLNEQFF
size: -
D: -
V: TRBV7-3
J: TRBJ2-1
length: 14

DNA: TGTGCCAGCAGTGACTCGGGAAACACCATATATTTT
CDR3: CASSDSGNTIYF
size: -
D: -
V: TRBV25-1
J: TRBJ1-3
length: 12

DNA: TGTGCCAGCAGACGGACAGTCCCTGAGCCCCAGCATTTT
CDR3: CASRRTVPEPQHF
size: -
D: -
V: TRBV2
J: TRBJ1-5
length: 13

DNA: TGTGCCAGCGCCGGTGAATGGCGCAATGAGCAGTTCTTC
CDR3: CASAGEWRNEQFF
size: -
D: -
V: TRBV27
J: TRBJ2-1
length: 13

DNA: TGTGCCAGCAGCGCTGGAGGGGCTCAGCCCCAGCATTTT
CDR3: CASSAGGAQPQHF
size: -
D: -
V: TRBV5-6
J: TRBJ1-5
length: 13

DNA: TGTGCCAGCAGTTCGGGCGGAACAGACGGCTACACCTTC
CDR3: CASSSGGTDGYTF
size: -
D: -
V: TRBV6-5
J: TRBJ1-2
length: 13

DNA: TGTGCCAGCAGCAAAGCATGGCGGCAGGGGGAGAGCTCCTATAATTCACCCCTCCACTTT
CDR3: CASSKAWRQGESSYNSPLHF
size: -
D: -
V: TRBV21-1
J: TRBJ1-6
length: 20

DNA: TGCGCCAGCAGCCAAGAGCGGGGGGTCGTAGATACGCAGTATTTT
CDR3: CASSQERGVVDTQYF
size: -
D: TRBD2
V: TRBV5-1
J: TRBJ2-3
length: 15

DNA: TGTGCCAGCAGCTTGGGGGGGAGGACTGAAGCTTTCTTT
CDR3: CASSLGGRTEAFF
size: -
D: -
V: TRBV5-5
J: TRBJ1-1
length: 13

DNA: TGTGCCAGTAGTCATCGGGGGACCTTGTATACGCAGTATTTT
CDR3: CASSHRGTLYTQYF
size: once
D: -
V: TRBV19
J: TRBJ2-3
length: 14

DNA: TGTGCCAGCAGCTTAACCGCGACAGGGGGTAATTCACCCCTCCACTTT
CDR3: CASSLTATGGNSPLHF
size: few
D: TRBD1
V: TRBV7-3
J: TRBJ1-6
length: 16

DNA: TGTGCCAGCGGAATAACAGGGGCCCGGGCACCCCTCCACTTT
CDR3: CASGITGARAPLHF
size: -
D: TRBD1
V: TRBV7-2
J: TRBJ1-6
length: 14

DNA: TGCGCCAGCAGCCGGGACAACTATGGCTACACCTTC
CDR3: CASSRDNYGYTF
size: -
D: -
V: TRBV5-1
J: TRBJ1-2
length: 12

DNA: TGTGCCAGCAGCTTGGTCCCAGGAAATAACTATGGCTACACCTTC
CDR3: CASSLVPGNNYGYTF
size: -
D: -
V: TRBV5-5
J: TRBJ1-2
length: 15